The 19 T cell receptor beta chains listed next were all sequenced from one sample in a study of blood T cell repertoires in COVID-19. Method: immunoSEQ multiplex PCR; TCRdb's copy keeps in-frame clones and lacks some. The table records about 250,000 clones, 85% of them present only once. Specimen: PBMCs or T cells enriched from blood (not recorded which). The origin of the receptors is a woman in her 50s with acute COVID-19.

The genes are TRBV19 and TRBJ1-3; D call uncertain. V shed 6 bases and J shed 3 bases, with 3 bases lying between them. This CDR3 comprises 11 residues. CDR1 is LNHDA, CDR2 SQIVND, per germline (reference sequence). This CDR3 reads CASSIGNTIYF. Written as DNA, the CDR3 is TGTGCCAGTAGCATTGGAAACACCATATATTTT.

V is TRBV3-1 (or the pseudogene TRBV3-2) and J is TRBJ2-1; D is ambiguous. The CDR3 totals 13 residues. The germline V gene encodes CDR1 LGHDT and CDR2 YNNKEL (reference sequence). V was clipped by 3 bases and J by 9 bases, with 12 bases between them. The CDR3 DNA is TGTGCCAGCAGCCACCCCGGGTTGCGTGAGCAGTTCTTC. Residues: CASSHPGLREQFF.

The rearrangement uses TRBV27 and TRBJ1-1; D might be TRBD1 (5 bases). Germline values: CDR1 MNHEY, CDR2 SMNVEV (reference sequence). The CDR3 extends over 14 amino acids. V gave up 4 bases and J gave up 0 bases, with 9 bases separating them. This chain's CDR3 is CASSSYRMNTEAFF. As DNA, the CDR3 is TGTGCCAGCAGTTCGTACAGGATGAACACTGAAGCTTTCTTT.

The CDR3 DNA reads TGTGCCAGCAACCTACAGGGGGTAGGGTCCGGGGAGCTGTTTTTT. It yields the protein CASNLQGVGSGELFF. The chain uses TRBV7-9 and TRBJ2-2, with 8 nucleotides matching TRBD1. Germline V gene sequence: CDR1 SEHNR, CDR2 FQNEAQ (reference sequence). V was clipped by 7 bases and J by 6 bases; unmatched bases: 10. The CDR3 is 15 residues long.

The V gene is TRBV10-3, the J gene TRBJ2-7; no clear D. Germline lookup yields CDR1 ENHRY and CDR2 SYGVKD. V was pared by 3 bases and J by 3 bases, with 12 bases between. The CDR3 is 14 amino acids. CDR3 residues: CAISEESDFYEQYF. The CDR3 nucleotides read TGTGCCATCAGTGAAGAAAGCGATTTCTACGAGCAGTACTTC.

Notes on this clone: Other DNA sequences in this sample translate to the same CDR3. The chain uses TRBV27 and TRBJ2-1; D may be TRBD2 (7 bases). This CDR3 is built from 15 residues. Trimming left V 6 bases short and J 1 base short, with 13 bases between. The V gene's germline CDR1 is MNHEY and CDR2 SMNVEV (reference sequence). CDR3 loop: CASSWGGGSYNEQFF. CDR3 DNA sequence: TGTGCCAGCAGCTGGGGAGGGGGGTCCTACAATGAGCAGTTCTTC.

This chain connects TRBV2 to TRBJ2-5; 10 bases fit TRBD2. CDR3 length: 14 amino acids. The V segment lost 4 bases and the J segment 5 bases; nucleotides outside the gene matches: 4. Germline V CDR1 and CDR2: SNHLY, FYNNEI. As DNA, the CDR3 is TGTGCCAGCAGTGGAAGCGGGGGGGCTGAGACCCAGTACTTC. Its translation is CASSGSGGAETQYF.

The V gene is TRBV25-1, the J gene TRBJ1-6; 11 bases agree with TRBD1. This CDR3 is 14 amino acids long. The J segment lost 9 bases and the V segment lost 8 bases, leaving 6 bases of the junction unmatched. In germline, CDR1 is MGHDK, CDR2 SYGVNS. CDR3 sequence (DNA): TGTGCCAGCGCGGGACAGGGGGTTGCTTCACCCCTCCACTTT. Amino acids: CASAGQGVASPLHF. Using reference TRBV25-1 and TRBJ1-6 for the parts outside the CDR3, the full variable domain is EADIYQTPRYLVIGTGKKITLECSQTMGHDKMYWYQQDPGMELHLIHYSYGVNSTEKGDLSSESTVSRIRTEHFPLTLESARPSHTSQYLCASAGQGVASPLHFGNGTRLTVT.

The rearrangement joins TRBV18 to TRBJ1-1; D ambiguous. From germline, CDR1 is KGHSH and CDR2 LQKENI. This CDR3 is 15 amino acids long. V was pared by 6 bases and J by 2 bases, with 16 bases between. The CDR3 sequence is CASSPRGGINTEAFF. CDR3 sequence (DNA): TGTGCCAGCTCCCCGCGGGGAGGAATAAACACTGAAGCTTTCTTT.

This clone was found a few times. The rearrangement uses TRBV14 and TRBJ2-1, with 9 bases that match TRBD2. After removal of 1 base from V and 3 bases from J, the junction contained 1 base not matched to a gene. The length of the CDR3 is 15 residues. Germline V gene lookup returns CDR1 SGHDN and CDR2 FVKESK. The CDR3 DNA follows: TGTGCCAGCAGCCAAGGGCGGGGGGGCTACAATGAGCAGTTCTTC. Translation gives CASSQGRGGYNEQFF.

The rearrangement joins TRBV4-3 to TRBJ2-7; TRBD2 might be the D (6 bases). The germline V gene has CDR1 LGHNA and CDR2 YSLEER. V dropped 4 bases and J dropped 4 bases, with 23 bases sitting between them. The CDR3 is 17 amino acids. CDR3 protein: CASSRVPGSQGSYEQYF. The CDR3 region has the DNA TGCGCCAGCAGCCGGGTCCCCGGGAGCCAGGGTTCTTACGAGCAGTACTTC.

This chain joins TRBV19 and TRBJ1-2, with D maybe TRBD1 (5 bases). CDR1 is LNHDA, CDR2 SQIVND, per germline (reference sequence). V was clipped by 7 bases and J by 0 bases, with 15 bases between them. The CDR3 length is 15 residues. The CDR3 sequence: CASNREARANYGYTF. The CDR3 nucleotides read TGTGCCAGTAATCGGGAGGCCAGGGCTAACTATGGCTACACCTTC.

The chain combines TRBV10-2 with TRBJ2-7, with D perhaps TRBD2 (5 bases). This CDR3 is 14 amino acids long. With 5 bases removed from V and 0 bases from J, the gap between germline ends came to 11 bases. Germline V lookup: CDR1 WSHSY, CDR2 SAAADI. CDR3 DNA: TGCGCCAGCAGTAGCGCGGGCCGCTCCTACGAGCAGTACTTC. Protein: CASSSAGRSYEQYF.

This clone was picked up a small number of times. The gene calls are TRBV30 and TRBJ2-3; TRBD2 matches at 8 bases. Trimming cost V 8 bases and J 2 bases; bases outside gene matches: 12. This CDR3 has 15 residues. Germline CDR1 GTSNPN, CDR2 SVGIG (reference sequence). This chain's CDR3 is CAANWGSGVTDTQYF. The CDR3 DNA is TGTGCCGCCAATTGGGGTAGCGGGGTCACAGATACGCAGTATTTT.

The gene calls are TRBV5-1 and TRBJ2-4; 7 bases line up with TRBD2. CDR3 length equals 15 residues. Unmatched junction bases numbered 11, after V lost 5 bases and J lost 6 bases. From germline, CDR1 is SGHRS and CDR2 YFSETQ. CDR3 protein: CASRGQRDPPNIQYF. DNA for the CDR3: TGCGCCAGCAGAGGCCAGCGGGATCCCCCAAACATTCAGTACTTC.

The V gene is TRBV10-1, the J gene TRBJ2-7; D is ambiguous. Germline values: CDR1 WNHNN, CDR2 SYGVQD (reference sequence). V dropped 2 bases and J dropped 4 bases, with 15 bases sitting between them. The CDR3 length is 15 residues. CDR3 sequence: CASSESPLSIYEQYF. The CDR3, as DNA: TGCGCCAGCAGTGAGAGTCCCCTATCCATATACGAGCAGTACTTC.

V usage is TRBV19 and J usage is TRBJ2-4; 9 positions agree with TRBD2. The CDR3 is 18 amino acids. The V segment lost 3 bases and the J segment 0 bases; nucleotides outside the gene matches: 9. Germline lookup yields CDR1 LNHDA and CDR2 SQIVND (reference sequence). CDR3 loop: CASSMRLAGSLAKNIQYF. The CDR3 DNA follows: TGTGCCAGTAGTATGAGGCTAGCGGGGTCTCTAGCCAAAAACATTCAGTACTTC. Combining the CDR3 with reference TRBV19 and TRBJ2-4 gives the whole variable domain DGGITQSPKYLFRKEGQNVTLSCEQNLNHDAMYWYRQDPGQGLRLIYYSQIVNDFQKGDIAEGYSVSREKKESFPLTVTSAQKNPTAFYLCASSMRLAGSLAKNIQYFGAGTRLSVL.

The V gene is TRBV7-3, the J gene TRBJ2-5, with D perhaps matching TRBD1 (6 bases). The CDR3 consists of 13 residues. V was pared by 5 bases and J by 5 bases, with 12 bases between. Germline V gene lookup returns CDR1 SGHTA and CDR2 FQGTGA. CDR3 residues: CASSEGGWETQYF. CDR3 in DNA: TGTGCCAGCAGCGAAGGGGGTTGGGAGACCCAGTACTTC.

The chain carries TRBV7-2 and TRBJ1-2; 9 nucleotides line up with TRBD1. The CDR3 is made up of 14 amino acids. With 5 bases clipped from V and 8 bases from J, the junction kept 9 bases outside the gene matches. Per germline, CDR1 SGHTA and CDR2 FQGNSA. The CDR3 spells CASSSLGTGRGYTF. The CDR3 nucleotides are TGTGCCAGCAGCAGCCTTGGGACAGGGCGAGGCTACACCTTC.